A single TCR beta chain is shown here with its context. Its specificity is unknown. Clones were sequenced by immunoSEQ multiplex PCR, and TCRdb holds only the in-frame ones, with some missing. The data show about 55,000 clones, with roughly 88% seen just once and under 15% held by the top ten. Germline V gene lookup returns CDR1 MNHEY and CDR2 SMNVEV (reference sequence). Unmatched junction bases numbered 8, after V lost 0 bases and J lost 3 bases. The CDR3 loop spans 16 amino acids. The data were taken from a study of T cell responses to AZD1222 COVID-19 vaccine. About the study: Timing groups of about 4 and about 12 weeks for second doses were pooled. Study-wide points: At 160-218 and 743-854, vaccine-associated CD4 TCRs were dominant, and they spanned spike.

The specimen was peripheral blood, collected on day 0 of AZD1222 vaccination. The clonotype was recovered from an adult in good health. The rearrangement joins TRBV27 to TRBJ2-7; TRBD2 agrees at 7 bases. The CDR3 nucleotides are TGTGCCAGCAGTTTATCAGGACTAGAAGGGCGCTACGAGCAGTACTTC. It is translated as CASSLSGLEGRYEQYF.